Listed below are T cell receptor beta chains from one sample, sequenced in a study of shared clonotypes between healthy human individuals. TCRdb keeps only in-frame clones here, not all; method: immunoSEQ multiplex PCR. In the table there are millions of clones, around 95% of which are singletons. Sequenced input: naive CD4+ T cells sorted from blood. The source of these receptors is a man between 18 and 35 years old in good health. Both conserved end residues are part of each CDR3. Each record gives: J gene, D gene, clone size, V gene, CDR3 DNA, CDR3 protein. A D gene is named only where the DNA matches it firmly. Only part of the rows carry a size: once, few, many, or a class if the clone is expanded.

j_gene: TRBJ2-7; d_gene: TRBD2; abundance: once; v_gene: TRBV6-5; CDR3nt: TGTGCCAGCAGTTACCAGCGGGGGGGCTCCTACGAGCAGTACTTC; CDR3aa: CASSYQRGGSYEQYF
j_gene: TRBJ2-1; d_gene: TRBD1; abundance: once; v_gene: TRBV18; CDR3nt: TGTGCCAGCTCACCGGGACAGGGCCCCAATGAGCAGTTCTTC; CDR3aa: CASSPGQGPNEQFF
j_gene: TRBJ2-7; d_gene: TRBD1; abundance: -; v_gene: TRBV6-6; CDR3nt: TGTGCCAGCAGTTCCCCGGGACAGGGGGCTTACGAGCAGTACTTC; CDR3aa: CASSSPGQGAYEQYF
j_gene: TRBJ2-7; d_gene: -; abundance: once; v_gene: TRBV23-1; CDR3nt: TGCGCCAGCAGTCCGCGGAAAGGGCTCCGCGAGCAGTACTTC; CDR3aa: CASSPRKGLREQYF
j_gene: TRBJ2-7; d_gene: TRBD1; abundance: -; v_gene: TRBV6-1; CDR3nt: TGTGCCAGCCGGACAGGAAACATAGCCTACGAGCAGTACTTC; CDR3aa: CASRTGNIAYEQYF
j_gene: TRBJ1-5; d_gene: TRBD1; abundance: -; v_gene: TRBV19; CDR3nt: TGTGCCAGTAGTATACAGGGGGCGTATATTCAGCCCCAGCATTTT; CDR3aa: CASSIQGAYIQPQHF
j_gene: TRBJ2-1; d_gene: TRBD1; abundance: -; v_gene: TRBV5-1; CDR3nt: TGCGCCAGCAGCTTGTCCCAGACAGGGAAGTTGAATGAGCAGTTCTTC; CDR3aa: CASSLSQTGKLNEQFF
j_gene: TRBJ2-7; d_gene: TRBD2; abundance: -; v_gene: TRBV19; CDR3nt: TGTGCCAGTAGTATTGCTAGCGGGGGGTACAACGAGCAGTACTTC; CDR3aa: CASSIASGGYNEQYF
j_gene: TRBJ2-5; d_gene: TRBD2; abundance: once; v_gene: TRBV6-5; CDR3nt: TGTGCCGTCAGGACTAGCGGGCAAGAGACCCAGTACTTC; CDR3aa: CAVRTSGQETQYF
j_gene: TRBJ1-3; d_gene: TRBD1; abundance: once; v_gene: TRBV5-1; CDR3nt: TGCGCCAGCAGCTCGCCGGACAGGGAGGGAAACACCATATATTTT; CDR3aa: CASSSPDREGNTIYF
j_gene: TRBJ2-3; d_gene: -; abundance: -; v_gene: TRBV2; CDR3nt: TGTGCCAGCAGTAAGACCCATATGAGCACAGATACGCAGTATTTT; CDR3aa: CASSKTHMSTDTQYF
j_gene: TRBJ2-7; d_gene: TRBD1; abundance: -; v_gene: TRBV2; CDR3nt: TGTGCCACACGTTCCGGGACAGCCTCCTACGAGCAGTACTTC; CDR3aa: CATRSGTASYEQYF
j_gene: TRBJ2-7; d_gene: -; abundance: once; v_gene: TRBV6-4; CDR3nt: TGTGCCAGCAGCGCGCATCCTTCCTACGAGCAGTACTTC; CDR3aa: CASSAHPSYEQYF
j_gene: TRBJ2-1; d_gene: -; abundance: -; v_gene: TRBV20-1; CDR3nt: TGCAGTGCCGTTCCTTACAATGAGCAGTTCTTC; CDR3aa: CSAVPYNEQFF
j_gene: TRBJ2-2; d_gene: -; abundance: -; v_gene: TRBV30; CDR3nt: TGTGCCTGGACTCGACTCCGGGCCGGGGAGCTGTTTTTT; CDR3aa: CAWTRLRAGELFF
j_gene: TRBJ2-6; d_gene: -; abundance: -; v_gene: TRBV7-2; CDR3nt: TGTGCCAGCAGCTTACAGGGTCCTGGGGCCAACGTCCTGACTTTC; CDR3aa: CASSLQGPGANVLTF
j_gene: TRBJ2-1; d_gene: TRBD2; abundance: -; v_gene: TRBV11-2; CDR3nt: TGTGCCAGCAGCTTAGTGGGCGGGAGGGCCTCCGCGGAGCAGTTCTTC; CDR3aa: CASSLVGGRASAEQFF
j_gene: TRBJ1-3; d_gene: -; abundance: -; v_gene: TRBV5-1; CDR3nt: TGCGCCAGCAGCTTGGAGGCAGGGATCGGAAACACCATATATTTT; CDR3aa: CASSLEAGIGNTIYF
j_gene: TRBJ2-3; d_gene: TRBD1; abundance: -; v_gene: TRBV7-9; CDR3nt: TGTGCCAGCAGCTCGGTGAAAGACAGGGTTGATACGCAGTATTTT; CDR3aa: CASSSVKDRVDTQYF
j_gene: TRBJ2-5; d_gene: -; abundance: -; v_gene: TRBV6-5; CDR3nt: TGTGCCAGCAGTCGACGCGGGGAGACCCAGTACTTC; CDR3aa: CASSRRGETQYF
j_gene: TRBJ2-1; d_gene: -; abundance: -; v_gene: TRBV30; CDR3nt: TGTGCCTGGAGTTCAAGCTCCTACAATGAGCAGTTCTTC; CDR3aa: CAWSSSSYNEQFF
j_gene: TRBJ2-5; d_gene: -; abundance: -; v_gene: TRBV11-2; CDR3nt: TGTGCCAGCAGCTTAGGAGAGAGGGAGACCCAGTACTTC; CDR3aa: CASSLGERETQYF
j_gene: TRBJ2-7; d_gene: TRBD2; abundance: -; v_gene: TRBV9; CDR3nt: TGTGCCAGCAGCGTCGAGGGGACTATTAACGAGCAGTACTTC; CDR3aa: CASSVEGTINEQYF
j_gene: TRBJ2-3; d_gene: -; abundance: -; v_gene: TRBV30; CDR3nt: TGTGCCTGGAGTGACCAAGATACGCAGTATTTT; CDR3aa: CAWSDQDTQYF
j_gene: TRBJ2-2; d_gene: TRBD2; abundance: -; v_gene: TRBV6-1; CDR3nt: TGTGCCAGCAGTGAAGCGGGAGCGGGAGGCCCGAACACCGGGGAGCTGTTTTTT; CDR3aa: CASSEAGAGGPNTGELFF
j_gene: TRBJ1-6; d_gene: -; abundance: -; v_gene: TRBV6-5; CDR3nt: TGTGCCAGCAGTTACAGGTTCTCACCCCTCCACTTT; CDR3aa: CASSYRFSPLHF
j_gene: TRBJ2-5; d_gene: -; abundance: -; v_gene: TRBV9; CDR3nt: TGTGCCAGCAGCGTAGCTCCAGGGAGATCAGAGACCCAGTACTTC; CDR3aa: CASSVAPGRSETQYF
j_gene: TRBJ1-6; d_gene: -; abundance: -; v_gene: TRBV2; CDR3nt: TGTGCCAGCAGTGAATCGGGACATTTCTCCTATAATTCACCCCTCCACTTT; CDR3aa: CASSESGHFSYNSPLHF
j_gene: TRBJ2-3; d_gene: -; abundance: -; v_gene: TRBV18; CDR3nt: TGTGCCAGCTCACCGACGGGACTCACAACAGATACGCAGTATTTT; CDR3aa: CASSPTGLTTDTQYF
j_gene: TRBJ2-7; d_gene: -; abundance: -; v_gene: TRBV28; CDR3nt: TGTGCCAGCAGGGAGGTTCCCTACGAGCAGTACTTC; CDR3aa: CASREVPYEQYF
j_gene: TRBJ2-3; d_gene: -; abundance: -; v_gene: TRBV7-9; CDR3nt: TGTGCCAGCAGCCTGGGGGTTCTGCGCACAGATACGCAGTATTTT; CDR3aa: CASSLGVLRTDTQYF
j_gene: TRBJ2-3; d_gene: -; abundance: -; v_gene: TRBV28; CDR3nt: TGTGCCAGCAGCCTTAGAGGGTCCACAGATACGCAGTATTTT; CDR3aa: CASSLRGSTDTQYF
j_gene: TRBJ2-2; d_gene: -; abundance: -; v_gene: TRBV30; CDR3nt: TGTGCCTGGAGTAGAGGAACCGGGGAGCTGTTTTTT; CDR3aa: CAWSRGTGELFF
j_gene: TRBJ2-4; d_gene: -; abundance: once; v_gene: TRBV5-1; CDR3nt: TGCGCCAGCAGCCCCCAGGGAGCCAAAAACATTCAGTACTTC; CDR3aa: CASSPQGAKNIQYF
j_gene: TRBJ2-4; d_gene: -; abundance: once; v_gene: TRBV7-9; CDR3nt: TGTGCCAGCAGCTTCCCCGACAGTTTACTATACTTC; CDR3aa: CASSFPDSLLYF
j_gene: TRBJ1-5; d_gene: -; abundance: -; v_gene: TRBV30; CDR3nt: TGTGCCTGGAGTGTAGGGCAGGGTAGCAATCAGCCCCAGCATTTT; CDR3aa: CAWSVGQGSNQPQHF
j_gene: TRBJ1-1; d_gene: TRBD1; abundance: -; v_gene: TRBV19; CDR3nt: TGTGCCAGTACCTCGGACAGGGGGATCACTGAAGCTTTCTTT; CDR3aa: CASTSDRGITEAFF
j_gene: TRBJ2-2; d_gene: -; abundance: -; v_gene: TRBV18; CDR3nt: TGTGCCAGCTCACCTCCGGGACACATCACCGGGGAGCTGTTTTTT; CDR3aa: CASSPPGHITGELFF
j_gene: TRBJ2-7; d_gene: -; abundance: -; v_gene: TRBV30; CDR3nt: TGTGCCTGGAGATCGGACTACGAGCAGTACTTC; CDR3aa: CAWRSDYEQYF
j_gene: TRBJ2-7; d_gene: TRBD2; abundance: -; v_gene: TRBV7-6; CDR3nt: TGTGCCAGCAGCTTCACGACTAGCGGGAATAAAGACGAGCAGTACTTC; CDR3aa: CASSFTTSGNKDEQYF
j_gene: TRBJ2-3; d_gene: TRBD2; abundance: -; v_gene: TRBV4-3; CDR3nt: TGCGCCAGCAGCCAAGATGCGGGAGCGGGAGTGGGTAACACAGATACGCAGTATTTT; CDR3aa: CASSQDAGAGVGNTDTQYF
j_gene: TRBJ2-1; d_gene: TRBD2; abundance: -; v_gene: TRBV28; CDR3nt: TGTGCCGCCAGTAAAAGGACTAGCGGGACACTTATTTACAATGAGCAGTTCTTC; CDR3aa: CAASKRTSGTLIYNEQFF
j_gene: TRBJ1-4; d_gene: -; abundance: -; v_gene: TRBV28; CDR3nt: TGTGCCAGCAGTTTACTACAGGGAAAACTGTTTTTT; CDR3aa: CASSLLQGKLFF
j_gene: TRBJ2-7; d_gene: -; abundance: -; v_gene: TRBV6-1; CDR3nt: TGTGCCATCCAACCCCTAGCAAACTACGAGCAGTACTTC; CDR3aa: CAIQPLANYEQYF
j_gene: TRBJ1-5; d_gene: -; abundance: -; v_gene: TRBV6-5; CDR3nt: TGTGCCAGCAGTACGGGGTTTTCGGGGCAGCCCCAGCATTTT; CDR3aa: CASSTGFSGQPQHF